The sequence of this TCR beta chain was determined in a study of tumor and adjacent non-tumor tissue in lung cancer. For the study at large: Some 3.9 million productive TCRbeta reads were obtained per sample on average. The study's findings and limits: Normal lung showed higher cumulative top 100 clone frequency than tumor. Significantly higher TCR diversity was found in tumor than normal lung.

The template was RNA from unsorted bulk tissue. Distant lung tissue was collected more than 3 cm away from the tumor edge. Germline CDR1 is SGHVS and CDR2 is FQNEAQ. The V and J ends lost 7 bases and 2 bases respectively, with 12 bases between them. CDR3 length: 13 amino acids. Details on this clonotype: The target antigen is unknown.

TCRbeta libraries were built with three rounds of nested PCR, modified from ARM-PCR. From the multiplex PCR reads, TCRdb called clonotypes with MiXCR, one entry per CDR3 protein. The sample shows about 80,000 distinct CDR3 sequences, approximately 81% of them seen only once. The V gene is TRBV7-8, the J gene TRBJ2-7, with D tentatively TRBD2 (5 bases). Material: distant non-tumor lung tissue. The sequence was obtained from a man between 60 and 75 years old with non-small cell lung cancer. The DNA of the CDR3 is TGTGCCAGCACCCATAACGGGGCCTACGAGCAGTACTTC. Its translation: CASTHNGAYEQYF.